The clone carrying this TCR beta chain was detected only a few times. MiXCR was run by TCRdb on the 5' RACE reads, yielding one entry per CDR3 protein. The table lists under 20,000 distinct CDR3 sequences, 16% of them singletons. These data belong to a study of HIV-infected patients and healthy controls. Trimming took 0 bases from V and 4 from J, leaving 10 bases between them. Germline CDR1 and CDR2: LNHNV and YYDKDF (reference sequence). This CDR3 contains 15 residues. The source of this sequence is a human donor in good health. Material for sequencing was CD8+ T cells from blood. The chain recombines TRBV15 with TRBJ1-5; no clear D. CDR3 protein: CATSRDRQVNQPQHF. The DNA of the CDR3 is TGTGCCACCAGCAGAGATCGTCAGGTTAATCAGCCCCAGCATTTT.